The 4 T cell receptor beta chains below come from one sample, sequenced in a study of Ad26.COV2.S vaccination and SARS-CoV-2 variants. Treatment denoted: some 20 received Ad26.COV2.S at low or high dose, single or two shots; five or six received placebo; per-sample allocation not given. Material that was analyzed had been drawn on day 63 after the first vaccine or placebo injection. Assay used: immunoSEQ multiplex PCR; TCRdb lists only in-frame clones, some missing. The sample lists over 400,000 clones; roughly 91% were seen once. This sample comprised peripheral blood, obtained in a trial of Ad26.COV2.S vaccine versus placebo. These receptors all come from a person aged 18-65 years who received the Ad26.COV2.S COVID-19 vaccine or a placebo.

The CDR3 spells CASTRGTSSYNEQFF. The CDR3, as DNA: TGTGCCAGCACCCGGGGAACTTCGTCCTACAATGAGCAGTTCTTC. The rearrangement joins TRBV5-5 to TRBJ2-1; TRBD2 might be the D (5 bases). Trimming took off 6 bases at V and 1 base at J, with 14 bases between the two ends. This CDR3 is built from 15 residues. Germline V gene sequence: CDR1 SGHKS, CDR2 YYEKEE (reference sequence).

The V and J genes are TRBV3-1 (or the pseudogene TRBV3-2) and TRBJ1-3; D perhaps matches TRBD1 (5 bases). The CDR3 runs 15 residues. In germline, CDR1 is LGHDT, CDR2 YNNKEL (reference sequence). Trimming cost V 5 bases and J 0 bases, with 11 bases left between them. The CDR3 DNA follows: TGTGCCAGCAGCACCCGACAGATCTCTGGAAACACCATATATTTT. Its protein is CASSTRQISGNTIYF.

The chain is built from TRBV15 and TRBJ1-5; 9 bases are shared with TRBD1. After removal of 8 bases from V and 3 bases from J, the junction contained 11 bases not matched to a gene. This CDR3 has 16 amino acids. The germline CDR1 and CDR2 sequences are LNHNV and YYDKDF (reference sequence). The CDR3 nucleotides are TGTGCCACCCTCCCGGGACAGGGAGGCCTCAATCAGCCCCAGCATTTT. Protein sequence: CATLPGQGGLNQPQHF.

V is TRBV4-1 and J is TRBJ1-1, with D possibly being TRBD1 (6 bases). The CDR3 is 15 residues long. Germline V gene data show CDR1 as MGHRA and CDR2 as YSYEKL. V dropped 5 bases and J dropped 2 bases, with 15 bases sitting between them. DNA of the CDR3: TGCGCCAGCAGCGTACTTCAGGGGTATAACACTGAAGCTTTCTTT. It encodes CASSVLQGYNTEAFF.